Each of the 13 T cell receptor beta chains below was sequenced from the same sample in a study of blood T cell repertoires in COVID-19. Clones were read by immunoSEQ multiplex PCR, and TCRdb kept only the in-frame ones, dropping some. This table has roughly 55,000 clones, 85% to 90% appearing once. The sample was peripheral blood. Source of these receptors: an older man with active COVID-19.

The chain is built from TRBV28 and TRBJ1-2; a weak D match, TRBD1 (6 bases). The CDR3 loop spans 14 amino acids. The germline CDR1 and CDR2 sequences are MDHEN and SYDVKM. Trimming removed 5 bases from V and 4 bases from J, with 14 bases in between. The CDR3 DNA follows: TGTGCCAGCAGTGGACAGCCCCAGACCTATGGCTACACCTTC. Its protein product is CASSGQPQTYGYTF.

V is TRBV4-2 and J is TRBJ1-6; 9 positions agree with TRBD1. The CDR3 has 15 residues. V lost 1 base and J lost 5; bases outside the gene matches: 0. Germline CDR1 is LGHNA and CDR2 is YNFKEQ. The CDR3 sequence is CASSQGDRDNSPLHF. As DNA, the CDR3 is TGTGCCAGCAGCCAAGGGGACAGGGATAATTCACCCCTCCACTTT.

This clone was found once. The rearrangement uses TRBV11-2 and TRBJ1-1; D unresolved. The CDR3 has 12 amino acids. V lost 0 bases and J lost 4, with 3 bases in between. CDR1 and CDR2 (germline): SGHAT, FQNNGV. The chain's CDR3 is CASSLDSTEAFF. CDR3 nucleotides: TGTGCCAGCAGCTTAGACAGCACTGAAGCTTTCTTT. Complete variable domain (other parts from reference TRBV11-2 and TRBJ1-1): EAGVAQSPRYKIIEKRQSVAFWCNPISGHATLYWYQQILGQGPKLLIQFQNNGVVDDSQLPKDRFSAERLKGVDSTLKIQPAKLEDSAVYLCASSLDSTEAFFGQGTRLTVV.

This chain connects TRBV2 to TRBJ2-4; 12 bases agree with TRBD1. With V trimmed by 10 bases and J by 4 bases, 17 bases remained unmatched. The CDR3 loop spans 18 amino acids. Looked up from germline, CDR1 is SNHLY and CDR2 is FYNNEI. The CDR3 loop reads CATSPGQGAQKSKNIQYF. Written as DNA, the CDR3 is TGTGCCACCAGCCCGGGACAGGGGGCGCAGAAGTCAAAAAACATTCAGTACTTC.

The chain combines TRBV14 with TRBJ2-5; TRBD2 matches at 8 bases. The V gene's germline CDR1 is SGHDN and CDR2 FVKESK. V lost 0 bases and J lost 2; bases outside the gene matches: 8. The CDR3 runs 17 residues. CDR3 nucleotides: TGTGCCAGCAGCCAAGATCTCGGGGGGGTGCGACAAGAGACCCAGTACTTC. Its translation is CASSQDLGGVRQETQYF.

This chain's CDR3 is CASSLVVAGGYNEQFF. Here the CDR3 DNA reads TGTGCCAGCAGCTTAGTAGTAGCGGGGGGGTACAATGAGCAGTTCTTC. The J gene is TRBJ2-1, the V gene TRBV7-2; 11 nucleotides agree with TRBD2. The V gene end was trimmed by 1 base and the J gene end by 4 bases; junction bases not matched to a gene: 3. Germline assignment: CDR1 SGHTA and CDR2 FQGNSA. The CDR3 length is 16 residues.

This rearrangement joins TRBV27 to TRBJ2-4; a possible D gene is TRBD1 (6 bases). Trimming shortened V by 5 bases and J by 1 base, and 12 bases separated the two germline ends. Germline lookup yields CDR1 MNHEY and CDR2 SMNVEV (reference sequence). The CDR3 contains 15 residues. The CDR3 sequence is CASSIQGIAKNIQYF. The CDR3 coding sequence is TGTGCCAGCAGTATCCAGGGGATCGCCAAAAACATTCAGTACTTC.

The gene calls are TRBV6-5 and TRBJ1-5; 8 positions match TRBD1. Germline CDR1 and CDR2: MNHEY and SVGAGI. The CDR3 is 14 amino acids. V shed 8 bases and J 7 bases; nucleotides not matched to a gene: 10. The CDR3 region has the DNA TGTGCCAGCTCTTTGGACAGGGCAAGGCAGCCCCAGCATTTT. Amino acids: CASSLDRARQPQHF.

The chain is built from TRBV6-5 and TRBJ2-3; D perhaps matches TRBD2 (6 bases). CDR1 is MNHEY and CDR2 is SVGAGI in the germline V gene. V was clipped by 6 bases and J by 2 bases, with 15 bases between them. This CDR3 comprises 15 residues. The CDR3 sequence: CASSPGTGDTDTQYF. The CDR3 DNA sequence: TGTGCCAGCAGCCCCGGGACTGGGGACACAGATACGCAGTATTTT.

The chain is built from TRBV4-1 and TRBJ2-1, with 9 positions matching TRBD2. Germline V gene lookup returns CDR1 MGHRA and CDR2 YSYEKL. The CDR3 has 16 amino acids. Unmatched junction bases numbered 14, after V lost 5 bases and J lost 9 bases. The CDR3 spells CASSSLAGGPGGEQFF. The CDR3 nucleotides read TGCGCCAGCAGCTCTCTGGCGGGGGGGCCGGGCGGTGAGCAGTTCTTC.

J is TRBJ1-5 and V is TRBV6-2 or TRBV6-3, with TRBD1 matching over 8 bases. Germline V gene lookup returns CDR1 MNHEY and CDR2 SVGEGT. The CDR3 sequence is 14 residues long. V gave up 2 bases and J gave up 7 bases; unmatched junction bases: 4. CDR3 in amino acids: CASSYTGGVQPQHF. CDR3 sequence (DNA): TGTGCCAGCAGTTACACAGGGGGGGTACAGCCCCAGCATTTT.

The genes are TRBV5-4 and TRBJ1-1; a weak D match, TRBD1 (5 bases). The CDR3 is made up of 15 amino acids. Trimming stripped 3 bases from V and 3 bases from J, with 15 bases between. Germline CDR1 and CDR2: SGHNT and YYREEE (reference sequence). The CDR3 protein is CASSSPSGVYTEAFF. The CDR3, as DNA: TGTGCCAGCAGCTCCCCGTCGGGGGTCTACACTGAAGCTTTCTTT.

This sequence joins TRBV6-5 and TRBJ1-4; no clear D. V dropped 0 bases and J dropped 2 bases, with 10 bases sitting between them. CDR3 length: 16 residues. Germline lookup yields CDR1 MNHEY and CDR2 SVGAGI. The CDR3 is CASSYSPASTNEKLFF. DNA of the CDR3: TGTGCCAGCAGTTACTCCCCTGCGAGTACTAATGAAAAACTGTTTTTT.